A selection of T cell receptor beta chains follows, all from one sample in a study of shared clonotypes between healthy human individuals. Clones were sequenced by immunoSEQ multiplex PCR, and TCRdb holds only the in-frame ones, with some missing. The sample has around 200,000 clones; approximately 61% are singletons. The sample was memory CD4+ T cells sorted from blood. All receptors derive from a man in his thirties or forties in good health. Both conserved end residues are part of each CDR3. Fields, in order: CDR3 protein, V gene.

CASRGVQYGYTF | TRBV28
CASSLDRAGVWFF | TRBV11-2
CASSLDRGHEQYF | TRBV7-3
CASSSQGSPGNTIYF | TRBV18
CASSFFGQPQHF | TRBV28
CASSVGRGYNEQFF | TRBV25-1
CASSFDFSGSSGANVLTF | TRBV5-6
CASSLAMGAVYGYTF | TRBV5-1
CASSNTGGTPGELFF | TRBV6-1
CASSPHANQPQHF | TRBV7-8
CASSSNSLVYEQYF | TRBV7-2
CASSLVSSGGGSTQYF | TRBV7-2
CASSRTGLETQYF | TRBV28
CASSVDGHSNQPQHF | TRBV2
CASMQGAYNEQFF | TRBV10-2
CASSVTRTTNEKLFF | TRBV2
CASSRSGLMNTEAFF | TRBV18
CASMMDSANYGYTF | TRBV10-2
CASTGRGELETQYF | TRBV6-1
CASSVRQGNQPQHF | TRBV2
CASSALQGKETQYF | TRBV9
CAWSSPRTGIYEQYF | TRBV30
CASSIDRLRTNEQFF | TRBV19
CASSLGQGDYYGYTF | TRBV7-2
CASSGPGAEAFF | TRBV21-1
CATVLYGGSYNEQFF | TRBV27
CASSLASGRGTGELFF | TRBV7-2
CASSLAVSGRNEQFF | TRBV7-7
CASSFQGGTEAFF | TRBV27
CASRDRGASGANVLTF | TRBV4-1
CASTGTERYEQYF | TRBV28
CASSLDINFTEAFF | TRBV5-4
CASRRRDSTSQQYF | TRBV25-1
CASSMTSGRALSTDTQYF | TRBV2
CASSLDRIGGEQFF | TRBV27
CASSEGWQPAYEQYF | TRBV7-2
CASRRVGQGETQYF | TRBV6-5
CASSPRGGQTSGANVLTF | TRBV11-3
CASSMRQRDSNQPQHF | TRBV19
CASSPDRGFDNEQFF | TRBV11-3
CASSHGQGTQYF | TRBV7-6
CASSQGREPDTQYF | TRBV4-2
CASSVSSSYNEQFF | TRBV9
CASRDRGLQPQHF | TRBV6-1
CASWGSGRANEQYF | TRBV27
CASSLAWRSDTQYF | TRBV7-2
CASSLVTGAEQFF | TRBV7-2
CASSIGDSLTAEKLFF | TRBV19
CASSPAADYEQYF | TRBV18
CASSPQTGRGEAFF | TRBV7-2